These T cell receptor beta chains were read from a single sample in a study of blood T cell repertoires in COVID-19. TCRdb's table, derived via immunoSEQ multiplex PCR, lists solely in-frame clones and lacks some. Counted here are tens of thousands of clones, approximately 90% occurring once; the ten biggest clones make up about 3%. Sequenced: peripheral blood. The receptors were gathered from a woman at least 80 years old with COVID-19, enrolled during active disease. The CDR3 runs from the conserved cysteine through the conserved F or W. Fields, in order: J gene, clone size, CDR3 length, D gene, V gene, CDR3 DNA, CDR3 protein. A D gene is named only where the DNA matches it firmly. Where a row states a size, it is once, few, many or the class of an expanded clone; other rows omit it.

TRBJ1-5,NA,12,TRBD1,TRBV27,TGTGCCAGTAGACAGGGCTATCAGCCCCAGCATTTT,CASRQGYQPQHF
TRBJ1-1,NA,17,TRBD1,TRBV19,TGTGCCAGTAGTATACGACAGGGCCCGACTATGAACACTGAAGCTTTCTTT,CASSIRQGPTMNTEAFF
TRBJ1-2,NA,14,TRBD1,TRBV3-1/TRBV3-2,TGTGCCAGCAGCCGATGGACAGGCTTTGATGGCTACACCTTC,CASSRWTGFDGYTF
TRBJ2-1,NA,14,TRBD2,TRBV29-1,TGCAGCGGAGGACTAGCGGGCCTCTACAATGAGCAGTTCTTC,CSGGLAGLYNEQFF
TRBJ1-2,NA,16,TRBD1,TRBV11-2,TGTGCCAGCAGCTTATTGGGACAGGGGAATTACTATGGCTACACCTTC,CASSLLGQGNYYGYTF
TRBJ1-1,NA,15,NA,TRBV11-2,TGTGCCAGCAGCTTAGTAGATCCGGTGAACACTGAAGCTTTCTTT,CASSLVDPVNTEAFF
TRBJ2-1,NA,15,TRBD2,TRBV30,TGTGCCTCGACTAGCGGGGGGAGCTCCTACAATGAGCAGTTCTTC,CASTSGGSSYNEQFF
TRBJ1-5,NA,13,NA,TRBV19,TGTGCCAGTAGTATTCGAGGAGGCCAGCCCCAGCATTTT,CASSIRGGQPQHF
TRBJ2-3,NA,14,TRBD2,TRBV29-1,TGCAGCATCCGCTGGACTAGCTTAAAAGATACGCAGTATTTT,CSIRWTSLKDTQYF
TRBJ1-2,few,13,NA,TRBV5-8,TGTGCCAGCAGCAAAGGACACCCCAGCGGCTACACCTTC,CASSKGHPSGYTF
TRBJ2-2,NA,15,NA,TRBV7-2,TGTGCCAGCAGCTTCGGCGGGGCTAACACCGGGGAGCTGTTTTTT,CASSFGGANTGELFF
TRBJ2-7,few,16,TRBD2,TRBV30,TGTGCCTGGAGTGTCCCGGGACTAGCGGGGGGGCGTGAGCAGTACTTC,CAWSVPGLAGGREQYF
TRBJ1-6,NA,13,NA,TRBV30,TGTGCCTGGACCCTGTGGCCTAATTCACCCCTCCACTTT,CAWTLWPNSPLHF
TRBJ1-5,once,14,NA,TRBV18,TGTGCCAGCTCAGAAGGGAGTAGCAATCAGCCCCAGCATTTT,CASSEGSSNQPQHF
TRBJ2-3,NA,16,TRBD2,TRBV4-2,TGTGCCAGCAGCCCGGGACTAGCGGGAGCCGCAGATACGCAGTATTTT,CASSPGLAGAADTQYF
TRBJ1-2,NA,13,NA,TRBV18,TGTGCCAGCTCCGAGGACACGAACTATGGCTACACCTTC,CASSEDTNYGYTF
TRBJ2-1,once,14,NA,TRBV27,TGTGCCAGCAGTCTTACTTCTCATTACAATGAGCAGTTCTTC,CASSLTSHYNEQFF
TRBJ2-5,NA,14,NA,TRBV2,TGTGCCACCCTTAAGTCGGGATACCAAGAGACCCAGTACTTC,CATLKSGYQETQYF
TRBJ2-4,NA,15,TRBD2,TRBV6-1,TGTGCCAGCAGTGAGACCGGGACTAGTCTAACCATTCAGTACTTC,CASSETGTSLTIQYF
TRBJ1-1,NA,16,TRBD1,TRBV7-9,TGTGCCAGCAGCTTATTGGGGGCAGGGGGCAATCATGAAGCTTTCTTT,CASSLLGAGGNHEAFF
TRBJ2-3,NA,17,TRBD2,TRBV7-3,TGTGCCAGCAGCTTAGGCCTTCGGCGGGGGGGCTACGATACGCAGTATTTT,CASSLGLRRGGYDTQYF
TRBJ2-1,NA,17,TRBD2,TRBV2,TGTGCCAGCAGGGGACTAGCGGGGGGGCCGTCCTACAATGAGCAGTTCTTC,CASRGLAGGPSYNEQFF
TRBJ1-4,few,15,TRBD1,TRBV5-1,TGCGCCAGCAGCTTGCAAACAGGGGCTAATGAAAAACTGTTTTTT,CASSLQTGANEKLFF
TRBJ2-2,NA,17,TRBD2,TRBV3-1/TRBV3-2,TGTGCCAGCAGCCAAGAGTGGCTAGCGGGCTTTACCGGGGAGCTGTTTTTT,CASSQEWLAGFTGELFF
TRBJ1-5,NA,16,NA,TRBV28,TGTGCCAGCAGTCCGGGGGGACCTCGAAGCAATCAGCCCCAGCATTTT,CASSPGGPRSNQPQHF
TRBJ2-7,few,15,NA,TRBV4-1,TGCGCCAGCAGCCAGACAGAAACTACCTCCTACGAGCAGTACTTC,CASSQTETTSYEQYF